These 18 T cell receptor beta chains came from one sample sequenced in a study of cytomegalovirus exposure and HLA in healthy donors. The PCR made use of 60 Vbeta and 13 Jbeta primers. Produced via immunoSEQ multiplex PCR; TCRdb's table is partial and in-frame only. The sample lists just under 150,000 clones, 80% occurring once. Sequenced input: PBMCs. The receptors come from a woman younger than 45 in good health and CMV-seronegative.

This chain connects TRBV18 to TRBJ2-7; 7 bases are shared with TRBD1. This CDR3 comprises 14 residues. Germline lookup yields CDR1 KGHSH and CDR2 LQKENI. Trimming removed 4 bases from V and 0 bases from J; junction bases left unmatched: 3. The CDR3 loop is CASSQGQSSYEQYF. The CDR3 DNA reads TGTGCCAGCTCACAGGGACAGAGCTCCTACGAGCAGTACTTC.

The chain joins TRBV30 to TRBJ2-1; tentative D call: TRBD2 (6 bases). The CDR3 spans 16 residues. CDR1 GTSNPN and CDR2 SVGIG come from the germline V gene (reference sequence). V lost 5 bases to trimming and J lost 7 bases, with 24 bases between them. CDR3 DNA sequence: TGTGCCTGGGCCGAGATGGGACTTAATCCCAAAAATGAGCAGTTCTTC. Translation gives CAWAEMGLNPKNEQFF.

The rearrangement uses TRBV5-4 and TRBJ2-7; TRBD2 matches at 9 bases. This CDR3 region has 16 residues. V trimming: 0 bases; J trimming: 4 bases; junction bases outside the gene matches: 8. In germline, CDR1 is SGHNT, CDR2 YYREEE (reference sequence). The CDR3 DNA follows: TGTGCCAGCAGCTTGGGGGGGGGCGGGAGGGCTTACGAGCAGTACTTC. This codes for CASSLGGGGRAYEQYF.

This sequence joins TRBV28 and TRBJ2-7; 9 nucleotides match TRBD1. The CDR3 length is 14 residues. Germline-derived CDR1 and CDR2 are MDHEN and SYDVKM. Trimming cost V 6 bases and J 6 bases; bases outside gene matches: 9. CDR3 DNA sequence: TGTGCCAGCAGCGACATACAGGGGGCGCGCGAGCAGTACTTC. Its translation: CASSDIQGAREQYF.

This clone was recorded only once. The chain joins TRBV5-1 to TRBJ2-1; 11 bases align to TRBD2. This CDR3 comprises 16 residues. Looked up from germline, CDR1 is SGHRS and CDR2 is YFSETQ. J lost 6 bases, V lost 0 bases, and 5 bases had no gene match. This CDR3 reads CASSLAVLAGANEQFF. The CDR3 nucleotides are TGCGCCAGCAGCTTGGCCGTACTAGCGGGGGCCAATGAGCAGTTCTTC.

This sequence joins TRBV28 and TRBJ2-3, with unresolved D. Trimming cost V 8 bases and J 6 bases, with 3 bases left between them. The germline V gene has CDR1 MDHEN and CDR2 SYDVKM. CDR3 length equals 9 residues. CDR3 in amino acids: CASGDTQYF. Written as DNA, the CDR3 is TGTGCCAGCGGCGATACGCAGTATTTT.

This clone was picked up a small number of times. This chain joins TRBV7-2 and TRBJ2-7; D gene ambiguous. CDR1 is SGHTA, CDR2 FQGNSA, per germline. The length of the CDR3 is 12 residues. V lost 3 bases and J lost 4, with 7 bases in between. CDR3 protein: CASSFNGYEQYF. CDR3 bases: TGTGCCAGCAGCTTCAACGGGTACGAGCAGTACTTC.

V and J are TRBV7-9 and TRBJ2-6; tentatively, D is TRBD1 (5 bases). The V gene lost 5 bases and the J gene lost 0 bases, with 14 bases spanning the gap. CDR3 length: 17 amino acids. Germline V lookup: CDR1 SEHNR, CDR2 FQNEAQ (reference sequence). CDR3 coding DNA: TGTGCCAGCAGCGGTATAACAGGAAACTCTGGGGCCAACGTCCTGACTTTC. It codes for CASSGITGNSGANVLTF.

The chain has TRBV30 and TRBJ2-3, with TRBD1 as a possible D gene (6 bases). Between the trimmed V and J ends, which lost 4 bases and 5 bases, there was a span of 10 bases. The CDR3 contains 12 residues. Germline CDR1 is GTSNPN and CDR2 is SVGIG (reference sequence). The CDR3 loop is CAWNRAGDTQYF. CDR3 DNA sequence: TGTGCCTGGAACAGGGCGGGAGATACGCAGTATTTT.

This clone was recorded once. The chain recombines TRBV18 with TRBJ1-1, with D unclear. Germline V gives CDR1 KGHSH, CDR2 LQKENI. Trimming shortened V by 4 bases and J by 2 bases, and 5 bases separated the two germline ends. The CDR3 is 12 amino acids. The CDR3 region is CASSQTNTEAFF. The CDR3 DNA follows: TGTGCCAGCTCACAGACAAACACTGAAGCTTTCTTT. The full variable domain, completed using reference TRBV18 and TRBJ1-1, is NAGVMQNPRHLVRRRGQEARLRCSPMKGHSHVYWYRQLPEEGLKFMVYLQKENIIDESGMPKERFSAEFPKEGPSILRIQQVVRGDSAAYFCASSQTNTEAFFGQGTRLTVV.

This clone was counted a few times. The genes are TRBV5-1 and TRBJ1-1, with 8 bases fitting TRBD1. CDR3 length: 14 amino acids. Germline-derived CDR1 and CDR2 are SGHRS and YFSETQ. V dropped 4 bases and J dropped 1; count of bases not matched to a gene: 3. Here the CDR3 DNA reads TGCGCCAGCAGCCCGGGGACAGGGAACACTGAAGCTTTCTTT. Amino acids: CASSPGTGNTEAFF.

This clone was picked up one time. This chain joins TRBV28 and TRBJ1-2; D perhaps matches TRBD1 (5 bases). Per the germline V gene, CDR1 is MDHEN and CDR2 is SYDVKM. This CDR3 is built from 16 residues. The V gene lost 6 bases and the J gene lost 1 base, with 18 bases spanning the gap. CDR3 in amino acids: CASSTPRGRINYGYTF. CDR3 nucleotide sequence: TGTGCCAGCAGCACCCCCCGGGGGAGGATTAACTATGGCTACACCTTC.

The chain has TRBV10-1 and TRBJ2-5; TRBD1 matches at 10 bases. CDR1 is WNHNN and CDR2 is SYGVQD in the germline V gene (reference sequence). V was clipped by 6 bases and J by 5 bases; unmatched bases: 0. There are 12 residues in the CDR3. CDR3 sequence: CASRGQGETQYF. CDR3 bases: TGCGCCAGCAGGGGACAGGGGGAGACCCAGTACTTC.

This clone was detected a few times. The rearrangement joins TRBV6-1 to TRBJ2-7, with TRBD1 identical over 10 bases. With 6 bases clipped from V and 4 bases from J, the junction kept 9 bases outside the gene matches. This CDR3 contains 15 residues. Germline V lookup: CDR1 MNHNS, CDR2 SASEGT. Written as DNA, the CDR3 is TGTGCCAGCAGGCTGACAGGGGGCGACCAATACGAGCAGTACTTC. This gives the protein CASRLTGGDQYEQYF.

This clone was detected only once. This chain uses TRBV5-4 with TRBJ2-5, with D possibly being TRBD2 (6 bases). The germline V gene has CDR1 SGHNT and CDR2 YYREEE (reference sequence). The CDR3 runs to 14 residues. V dropped 4 bases and J dropped 3 bases, with 13 bases sitting between them. CDR3 residues: CASSTRTGEETQYF. Here the CDR3 DNA reads TGTGCCAGCAGCACCCGGACGGGGGAAGAGACCCAGTACTTC.

The chain recombines TRBV19 with TRBJ1-1; D not certain. This CDR3 is built from 14 residues. V dropped 1 base and J dropped 11 bases, with 17 bases sitting between them. Germline CDR1 reads LNHDA; CDR2 reads SQIVND (reference sequence). CDR3 nucleotides: TGTGCCAGTAGTATAGGGCGAATTTCCCTCGGGGCTTTCTTT. It encodes CASSIGRISLGAFF.

This rearrangement joins TRBV6-4 to TRBJ2-3, with TRBD2 identical over 7 bases. The J segment lost 0 bases and the V segment lost 5 bases, leaving 2 bases of the junction unmatched. Germline-derived CDR1 and CDR2 are MRHNA and SNTAGT. The length of the CDR3 is 14 residues. CDR3 residues: CASSPSGSTDTQYF. CDR3 nucleotide sequence: TGTGCCAGCAGTCCTAGCGGAAGCACAGATACGCAGTATTTT.

The CDR3 is CAISSGEGEQYF. In DNA, the CDR3 is TGTGCCATCAGTTCAGGGGAGGGCGAGCAGTACTTC. This chain links TRBV10-3 with TRBJ2-7, with D maybe TRBD2 (7 bases). The ends were cut back, 5 bases at V and 6 bases at J, with 11 bases in the middle. CDR3 length: 12 residues. Germline values: CDR1 ENHRY, CDR2 SYGVKD.